These 9 T cell receptor beta chains originate from one sample sequenced in a study of T cell responses to AZD1222 COVID-19 vaccine. Sequenced by immunoSEQ multiplex PCR; TCRdb stores in-frame clones only, minus some. Of about 190,000 clones listed, around 87% are singletons. Sequencing was performed on peripheral blood, taken on day 0 of MenACWY control vaccination. The receptors here all came from an adult in good health.

The genes are TRBV6-1 and TRBJ1-2; no reliable D call. The CDR3 is 13 amino acids. CDR1 is MNHNS and CDR2 is SASEGT in the germline V gene. Trimming pared 2 bases from V and 6 bases from J, leaving 10 bases between. The CDR3 region is CASSERVGNGYTF. In nucleotides, the CDR3 is TGTGCCAGCAGTGAACGCGTCGGCAATGGCTACACCTTC.

The chain combines TRBV3-1 (or the pseudogene TRBV3-2) with TRBJ2-1, with D possibly matching TRBD1 (5 bases). The CDR3 length is 12 residues. In germline, CDR1 is LGHDT, CDR2 YNNKEL (reference sequence). The germline V and J ends were trimmed by 5 bases and 7 bases, with 9 bases remaining between them. Here the CDR3 DNA reads TGTGCCAGCAGCATGACAGTTAATGAGCAGTTCTTC. It encodes CASSMTVNEQFF.

The V call is TRBV5-6, the J call TRBJ1-2; D is unresolved. Deletions cut 0 bases from V and 8 bases from J, with 14 bases between. CDR3 length: 14 amino acids. In germline, CDR1 is SGHDT, CDR2 YYEEEE. The CDR3: CASSLGQELLGYTF. The DNA of the CDR3 is TGTGCCAGCAGCTTGGGGCAGGAATTACTAGGCTACACCTTC.

This clone has just one count. This chain uses TRBV2 with TRBJ2-1, with TRBD2 matching 7 bases. The CDR3 contains 12 residues. V trimming: 7 bases; J trimming: 9 bases; junction bases outside the gene matches: 6. From germline, CDR1 is SNHLY and CDR2 FYNNEI. The CDR3 nucleotides are TGTGCCAGCACCGGGAGGAACAGTGAGCAGTTCTTC. Translating gives CASTGRNSEQFF.

CDR3 sequence reads: CASSSGSRETQYF. CDR3 nucleotides: TGTGCCAGCAGTTCAGGGTCGCGTGAGACCCAGTACTTC. V is TRBV28 and J is TRBJ2-5; D is possibly TRBD1 (5 bases). Between the trimmed V and J ends, which lost 4 bases and 5 bases, there was a span of 11 bases. The CDR3 runs 13 residues. Germline lookup yields CDR1 MDHEN and CDR2 SYDVKM.

This clone was picked up one time. The chain has TRBV27 and TRBJ1-1; 7 nucleotides agree with TRBD1. V dropped 6 bases and J dropped 0; count of bases not matched to a gene: 13. The CDR3 consists of 17 residues. The germline gives CDR1 MNHEY, CDR2 SMNVEV (reference sequence). The CDR3 spells CASRNRGMGLMNTEAFF. CDR3 in DNA: TGTGCCAGCAGAAACAGGGGAATGGGCCTTATGAACACTGAAGCTTTCTTT.

J is TRBJ2-2 and V is TRBV5-1; D call uncertain. Trimming stripped 2 bases from V and 1 base from J, with 3 bases between. Germline V CDR1 and CDR2: SGHRS, YFSETQ. The CDR3 totals 13 residues. The CDR3 DNA reads TGCGCCAGCAGCTTAAGGAACACCGGGGAGCTGTTTTTT. It specifies CASSLRNTGELFF.

The chain employs TRBV7-9 and TRBJ2-3; the D gene could be TRBD1 or TRBD2 (5 bases each). Germline V gene lookup returns CDR1 SEHNR and CDR2 FQNEAQ (reference sequence). V was clipped by 3 bases and J by 4 bases, with 8 bases between them. CDR3 length: 13 residues. CDR3 protein: CASSFGAPDTQYF. CDR3 nucleotides: TGTGCCAGCAGCTTCGGGGCACCAGATACGCAGTATTTT.

The V gene is TRBV4-2, the J gene TRBJ1-5; 7 positions agree with TRBD1. Germline loops: CDR1 LGHNA, CDR2 YNFKEQ. This CDR3 has 15 amino acids. V dropped 0 bases and J dropped 7; count of bases not matched to a gene: 6. Here the CDR3 DNA reads TGTGCCAGCAGCCAAGAATCGAGGGGGCCCCAGCCCCAGCATTTT. Translated: CASSQESRGPQPQHF.